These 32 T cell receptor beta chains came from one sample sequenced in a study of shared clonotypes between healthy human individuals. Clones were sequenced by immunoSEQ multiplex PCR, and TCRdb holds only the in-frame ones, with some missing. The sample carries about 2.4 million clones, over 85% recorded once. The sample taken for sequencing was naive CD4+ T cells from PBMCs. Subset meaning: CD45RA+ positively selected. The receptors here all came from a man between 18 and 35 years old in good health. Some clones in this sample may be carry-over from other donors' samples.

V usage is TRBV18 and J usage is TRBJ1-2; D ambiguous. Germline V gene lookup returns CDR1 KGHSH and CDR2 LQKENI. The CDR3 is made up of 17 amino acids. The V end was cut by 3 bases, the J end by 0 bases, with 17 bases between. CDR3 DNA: TGTGCCAGCTCACCCGACGTCGCGGCGGAAGCTAACTATGGCTACACCTTC. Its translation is CASSPDVAAEANYGYTF. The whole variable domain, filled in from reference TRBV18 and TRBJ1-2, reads NAGVMQNPRHLVRRRGQEARLRCSPMKGHSHVYWYRQLPEEGLKFMVYLQKENIIDESGMPKERFSAEFPKEGPSILRIQQVVRGDSAAYFCASSPDVAAEANYGYTFGSGTRLTVV.

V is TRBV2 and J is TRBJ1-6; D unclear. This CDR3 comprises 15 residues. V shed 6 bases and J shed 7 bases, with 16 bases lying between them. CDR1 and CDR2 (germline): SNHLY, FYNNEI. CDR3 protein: CASRRALILNSPLHF. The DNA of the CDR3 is TGTGCCAGCAGGAGGGCCCTTATATTAAATTCACCCCTCCACTTT.

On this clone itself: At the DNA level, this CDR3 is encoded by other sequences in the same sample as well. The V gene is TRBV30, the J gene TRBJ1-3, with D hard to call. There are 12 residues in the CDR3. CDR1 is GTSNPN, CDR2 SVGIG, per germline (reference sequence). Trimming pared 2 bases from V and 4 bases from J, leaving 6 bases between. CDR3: CAWSFSGNTIYF. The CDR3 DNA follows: TGTGCCTGGAGTTTTTCAGGAAACACCATATATTTT.

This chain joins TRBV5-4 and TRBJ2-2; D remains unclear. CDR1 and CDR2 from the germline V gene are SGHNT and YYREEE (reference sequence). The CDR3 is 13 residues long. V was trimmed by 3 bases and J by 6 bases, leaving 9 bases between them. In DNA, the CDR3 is TGTGCCAGCAGCTCCCAGCCTTCCGGGGAGCTGTTTTTT. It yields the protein CASSSQPSGELFF. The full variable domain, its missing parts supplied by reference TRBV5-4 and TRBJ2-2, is ETGVTQSPTHLIKTRGQQVTLRCSSQSGHNTVSWYQQALGQGPQFIFQYYREEENGRGNFPPRFSGLQFPNYSSELNVNALELDDSALYLCASSSQPSGELFFGEGSRLTVL.

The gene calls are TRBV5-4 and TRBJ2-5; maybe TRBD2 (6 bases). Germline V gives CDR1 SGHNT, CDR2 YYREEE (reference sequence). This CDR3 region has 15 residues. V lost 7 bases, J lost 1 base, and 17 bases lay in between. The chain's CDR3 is CASRYRGGAQETQYF. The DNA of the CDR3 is TGTGCCAGCCGATATCGGGGCGGGGCCCAAGAGACCCAGTACTTC.

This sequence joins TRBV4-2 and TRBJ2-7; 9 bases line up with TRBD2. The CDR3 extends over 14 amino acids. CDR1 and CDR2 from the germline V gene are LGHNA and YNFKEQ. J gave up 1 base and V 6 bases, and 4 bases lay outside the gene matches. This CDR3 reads CASRVAGESYEQYF. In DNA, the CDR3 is TGTGCCAGCAGGGTAGCGGGAGAGTCCTACGAGCAGTACTTC.

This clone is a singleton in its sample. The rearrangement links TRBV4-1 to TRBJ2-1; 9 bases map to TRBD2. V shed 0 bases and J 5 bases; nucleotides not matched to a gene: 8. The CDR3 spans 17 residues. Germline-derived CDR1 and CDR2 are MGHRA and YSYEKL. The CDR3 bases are TGCGCCAGCAGCCAAGATCGTCTAGCGGGATTGGACAATGAGCAGTTCTTC. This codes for CASSQDRLAGLDNEQFF.

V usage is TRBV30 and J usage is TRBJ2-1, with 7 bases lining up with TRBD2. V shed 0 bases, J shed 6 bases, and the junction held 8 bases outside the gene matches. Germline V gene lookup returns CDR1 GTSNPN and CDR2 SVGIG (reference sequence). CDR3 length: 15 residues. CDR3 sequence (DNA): TGTGCCTGGAGTGTCGGGGTAGCGGGCATCAATGAGCAGTTCTTC. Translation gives CAWSVGVAGINEQFF.

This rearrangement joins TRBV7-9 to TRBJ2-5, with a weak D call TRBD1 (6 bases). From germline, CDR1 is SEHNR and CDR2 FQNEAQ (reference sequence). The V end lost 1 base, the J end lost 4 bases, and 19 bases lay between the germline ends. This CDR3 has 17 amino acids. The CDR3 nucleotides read TGTGCCAGCAGCTTAGGGCAGTACAGGGATAGGGGAGAGACCCAGTACTTC. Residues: CASSLGQYRDRGETQYF.

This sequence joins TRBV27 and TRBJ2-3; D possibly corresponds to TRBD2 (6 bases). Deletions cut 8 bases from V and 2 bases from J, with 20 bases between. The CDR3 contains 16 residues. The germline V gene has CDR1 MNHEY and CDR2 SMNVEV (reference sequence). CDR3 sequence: CASRSGGVLPTDTQYF. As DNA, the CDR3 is TGTGCCAGCCGTTCGGGCGGGGTCCTTCCCACAGATACGCAGTATTTT.

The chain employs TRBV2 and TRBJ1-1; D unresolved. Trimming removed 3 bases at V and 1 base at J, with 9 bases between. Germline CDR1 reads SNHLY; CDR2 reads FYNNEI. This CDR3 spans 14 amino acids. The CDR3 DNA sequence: TGTGCCAGCAGTGACGGCTCCACGAACACTGAAGCTTTCTTT. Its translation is CASSDGSTNTEAFF.

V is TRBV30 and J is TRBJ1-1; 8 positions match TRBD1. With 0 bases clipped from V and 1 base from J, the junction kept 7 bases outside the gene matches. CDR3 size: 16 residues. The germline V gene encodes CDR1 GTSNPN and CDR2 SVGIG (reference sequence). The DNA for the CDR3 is TGTGCCTGGAGTGTATCCCGGACAGGGTGGAACACTGAAGCTTTCTTT. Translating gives CAWSVSRTGWNTEAFF.

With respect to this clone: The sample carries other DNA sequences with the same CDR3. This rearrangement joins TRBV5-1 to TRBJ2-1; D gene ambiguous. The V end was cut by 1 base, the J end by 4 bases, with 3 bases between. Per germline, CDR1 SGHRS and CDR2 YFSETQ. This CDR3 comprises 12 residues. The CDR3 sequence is CASSLSYNEQFF. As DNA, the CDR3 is TGCGCCAGCAGCTTGTCGTACAATGAGCAGTTCTTC.

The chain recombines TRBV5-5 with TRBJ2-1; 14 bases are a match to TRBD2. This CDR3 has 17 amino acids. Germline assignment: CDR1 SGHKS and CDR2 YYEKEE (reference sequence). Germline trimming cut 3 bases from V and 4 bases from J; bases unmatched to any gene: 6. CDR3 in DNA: TGTGCCAGCAGCTCGGGACTAGCGGGAGCCCCTTACAATGAGCAGTTCTTC. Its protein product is CASSSGLAGAPYNEQFF. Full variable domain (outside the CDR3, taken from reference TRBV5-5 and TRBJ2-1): DAGVTQSPTHLIKTRGQQVTLRCSPISGHKSVSWYQQVLGQGPQFIFQYYEKEERGRGNFPDRFSARQFPNYSSELNVNALLLGDSALYLCASSSGLAGAPYNEQFFGPGTRLTVL.

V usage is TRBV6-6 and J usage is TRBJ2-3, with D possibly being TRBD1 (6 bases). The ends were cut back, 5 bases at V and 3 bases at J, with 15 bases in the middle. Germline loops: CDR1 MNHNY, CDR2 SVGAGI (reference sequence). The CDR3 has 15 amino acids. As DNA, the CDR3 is TGTGCCAGCAGTAAAAAGGGGGTAGGGACAGATACGCAGTATTTT. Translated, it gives CASSKKGVGTDTQYF.

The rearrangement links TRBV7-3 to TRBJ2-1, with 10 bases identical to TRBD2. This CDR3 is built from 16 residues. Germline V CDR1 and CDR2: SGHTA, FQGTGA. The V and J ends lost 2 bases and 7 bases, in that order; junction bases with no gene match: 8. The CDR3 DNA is TGTGCCAGCAGCTTATGGGCTAGCGGGAGTTCGAATGAGCAGTTCTTC. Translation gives CASSLWASGSSNEQFF.

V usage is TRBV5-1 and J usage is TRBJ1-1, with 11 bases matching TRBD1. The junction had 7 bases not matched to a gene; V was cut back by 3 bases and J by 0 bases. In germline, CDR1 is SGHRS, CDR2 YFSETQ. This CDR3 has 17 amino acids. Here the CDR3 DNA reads TGCGCCAGCAGCTCGTCCCGGGACAGGGGGTTGAACACTGAAGCTTTCTTT. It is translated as CASSSSRDRGLNTEAFF.

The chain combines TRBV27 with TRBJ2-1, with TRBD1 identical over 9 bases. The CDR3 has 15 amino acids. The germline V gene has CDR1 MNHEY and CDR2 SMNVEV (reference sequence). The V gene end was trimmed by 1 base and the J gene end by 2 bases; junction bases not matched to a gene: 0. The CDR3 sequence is CASSLYRGPYNEQFF. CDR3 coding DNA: TGTGCCAGCAGTTTATACAGGGGGCCCTACAATGAGCAGTTCTTC.

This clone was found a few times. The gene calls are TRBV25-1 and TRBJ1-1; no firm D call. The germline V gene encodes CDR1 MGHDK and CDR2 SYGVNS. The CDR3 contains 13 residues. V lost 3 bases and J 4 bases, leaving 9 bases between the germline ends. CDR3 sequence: CASSDGRSTEAFF. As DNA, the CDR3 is TGTGCCAGCAGTGATGGAAGGAGCACTGAAGCTTTCTTT.

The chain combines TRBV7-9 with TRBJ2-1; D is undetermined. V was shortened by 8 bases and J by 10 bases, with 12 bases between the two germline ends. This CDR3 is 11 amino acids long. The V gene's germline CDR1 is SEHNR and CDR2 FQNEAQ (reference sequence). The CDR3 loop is CASGRLAEQFF. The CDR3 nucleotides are TGTGCCAGCGGGCGTTTGGCGGAGCAGTTCTTC.

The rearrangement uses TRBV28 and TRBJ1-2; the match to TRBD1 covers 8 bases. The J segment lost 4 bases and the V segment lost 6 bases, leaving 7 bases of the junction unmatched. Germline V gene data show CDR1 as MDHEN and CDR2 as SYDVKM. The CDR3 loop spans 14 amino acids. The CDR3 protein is CASRNSGGGYGYTF. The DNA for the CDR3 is TGTGCCAGCAGGAACTCAGGGGGCGGCTATGGCTACACCTTC.

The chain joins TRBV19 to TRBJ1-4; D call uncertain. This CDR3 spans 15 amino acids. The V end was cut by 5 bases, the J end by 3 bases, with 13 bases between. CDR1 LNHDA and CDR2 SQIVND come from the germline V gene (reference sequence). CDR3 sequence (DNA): TGTGCCAGTAGTGACCCCGGAGGTCCTAATGAAAAACTGTTTTTT. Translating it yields CASSDPGGPNEKLFF.

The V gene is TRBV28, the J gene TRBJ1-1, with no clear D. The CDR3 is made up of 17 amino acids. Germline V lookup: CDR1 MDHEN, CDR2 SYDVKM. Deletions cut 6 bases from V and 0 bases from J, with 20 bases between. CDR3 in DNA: TGTGCCAGCAGCCGTAGAGACTTTGGAGGAGTGAACACTGAAGCTTTCTTT. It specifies CASSRRDFGGVNTEAFF.

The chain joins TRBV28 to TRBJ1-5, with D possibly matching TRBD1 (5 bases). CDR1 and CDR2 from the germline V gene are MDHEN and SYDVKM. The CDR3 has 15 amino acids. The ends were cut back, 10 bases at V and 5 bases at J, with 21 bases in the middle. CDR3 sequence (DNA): TGTGCCACGACCCAGACCCGAGGGACGTATCAGCCCCAGCATTTT. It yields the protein CATTQTRGTYQPQHF. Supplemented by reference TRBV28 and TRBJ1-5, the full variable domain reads DVKVTQSSRYLVKRTGEKVFLECVQDMDHENMFWYRQDPGLGLRLIYFSYDVKMKEKGDIPEGYSVSREKKERFSLILESASTNQTSMYLCATTQTRGTYQPQHFGDGTRLSIL.

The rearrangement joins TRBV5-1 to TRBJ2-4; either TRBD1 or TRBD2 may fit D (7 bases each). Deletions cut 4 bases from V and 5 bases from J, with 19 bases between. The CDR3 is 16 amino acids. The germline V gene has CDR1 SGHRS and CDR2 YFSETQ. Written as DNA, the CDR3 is TGCGCCAGCAGCCCGGGAGGCAGGGGGGCAGAAAACATTCAGTACTTC. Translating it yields CASSPGGRGAENIQYF. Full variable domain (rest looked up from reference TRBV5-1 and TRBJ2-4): KAGVTQTPRYLIKTRGQQVTLSCSPISGHRSVSWYQQTPGQGLQFLFEYFSETQRNKGNFPGRFSGRQFSNSRSEMNVSTLELGDSALYLCASSPGGRGAENIQYFGAGTRLSVL.

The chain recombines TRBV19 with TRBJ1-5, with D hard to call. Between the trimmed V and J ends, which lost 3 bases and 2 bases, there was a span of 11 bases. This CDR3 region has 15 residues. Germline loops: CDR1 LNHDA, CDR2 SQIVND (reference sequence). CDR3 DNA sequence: TGTGCCAGTAGTATTAGGGATTTAGGCAATCAGCCCCAGCATTTT. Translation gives CASSIRDLGNQPQHF.

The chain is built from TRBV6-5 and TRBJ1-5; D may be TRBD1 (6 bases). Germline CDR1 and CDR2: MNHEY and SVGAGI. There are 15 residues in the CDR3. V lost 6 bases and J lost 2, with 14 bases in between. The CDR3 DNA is TGTGCCAGCAGGCGTACAGGGCGCGGCAATCAGCCCCAGCATTTT. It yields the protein CASRRTGRGNQPQHF.

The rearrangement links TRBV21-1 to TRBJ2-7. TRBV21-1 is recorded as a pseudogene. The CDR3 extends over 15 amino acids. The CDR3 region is CANSNGTERYYEQYF. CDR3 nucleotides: TGTGCCAACAGCAACGGGACGGAGCGTTACTACGAGCAGTACTTC.

CDR3 sequence reads: CASSLGRDEQYF. As DNA, the CDR3 is TGTGCCAGCAGCTTGGGACGGGACGAGCAGTACTTC. The V call is TRBV5-6, the J call TRBJ2-7, with D hard to call. V gave up 0 bases and J gave up 5 bases, with 6 bases separating them. The CDR3 sequence is 12 residues long. The germline V gene has CDR1 SGHDT and CDR2 YYEEEE.

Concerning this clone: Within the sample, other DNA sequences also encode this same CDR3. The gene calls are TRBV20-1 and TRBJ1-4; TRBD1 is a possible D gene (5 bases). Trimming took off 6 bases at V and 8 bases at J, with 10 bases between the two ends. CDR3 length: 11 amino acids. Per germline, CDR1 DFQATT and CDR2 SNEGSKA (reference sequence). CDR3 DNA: TGCAGTGCCCTGGGGCGGGAAAAACTGTTTTTT. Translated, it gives CSALGREKLFF.

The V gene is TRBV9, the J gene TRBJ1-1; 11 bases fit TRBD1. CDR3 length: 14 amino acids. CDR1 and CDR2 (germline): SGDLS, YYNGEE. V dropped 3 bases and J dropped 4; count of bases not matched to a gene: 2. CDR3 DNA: TGTGCCAGCAGCGGGGACAGGGGGAGCACTGAAGCTTTCTTT. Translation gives CASSGDRGSTEAFF.

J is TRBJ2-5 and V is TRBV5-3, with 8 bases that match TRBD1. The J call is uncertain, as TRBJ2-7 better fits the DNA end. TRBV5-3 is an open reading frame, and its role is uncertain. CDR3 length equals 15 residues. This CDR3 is CARSQPGQEPYEQYF. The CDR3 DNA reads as TGTGCCAGAAGCCAGCCGGGACAGGAGCCCTACGAGCAGTACTTC.